This passage covers 17 T cell receptor beta chains from one sample sequenced in a study of blood T cell repertoires in COVID-19. Method: immunoSEQ multiplex PCR; TCRdb's copy keeps in-frame clones and lacks some. The table shows some 350,000 clones, with approximately 90% occurring only once. Sequencing input: PBMCs or T cells enriched from blood (not recorded which). The receptors were gathered from a man between 18 and 29 years old who had recovered from COVID-19.

The rearrangement joins TRBV19 to TRBJ2-6, with a weak D call TRBD1 (6 bases). V lost 6 bases, J lost 2 bases, and 17 bases lay in between. CDR1 and CDR2 from the germline V gene are LNHDA and SQIVND (reference sequence). This CDR3 spans 17 amino acids. This CDR3 is CASRPRGFQPGANVLTF. The CDR3, as DNA: TGTGCCAGTAGACCGAGGGGGTTCCAGCCTGGGGCCAACGTCCTGACTTTC.

The rearrangement uses TRBV3-1 (or the pseudogene TRBV3-2) and TRBJ2-7; D may be TRBD2 (5 bases). The germline CDR1 and CDR2 sequences are LGHDT and YNNKEL (reference sequence). The CDR3 totals 12 residues. Between the trimmed V and J ends, which lost 8 bases and 5 bases, there was a span of 13 bases. In nucleotides, the CDR3 is TGTGCCAGCGCTCGTACTAGTCACGAGCAGTACTTC. It encodes CASARTSHEQYF.

The chain recombines TRBV4-1 with TRBJ2-1, with D perhaps matching TRBD2 (7 bases). CDR3 length: 17 amino acids. The V end was cut by 3 bases, the J end by 8 bases, with 23 bases between. The germline V gene has CDR1 MGHRA and CDR2 YSYEKL. The CDR3 nucleotides are TGCGCCAGCAGCCACAAAAGGGGGAGGGTTATTAGCGATGAGCAGTTCTTC. This sequence encodes CASSHKRGRVISDEQFF.

This chain uses TRBV5-1 with TRBJ2-5; TRBD2 aligns across 13 bases. Germline assignment: CDR1 SGHRS and CDR2 YFSETQ. Germline trimming cut 4 bases from V and 5 bases from J; bases unmatched to any gene: 8. The CDR3 is made up of 16 amino acids. The DNA of the CDR3 is TGCGCCAGCAGCACGGAGACTAGCGGGGGGTCGGAGACCCAGTACTTC. This encodes CASSTETSGGSETQYF.

V is TRBV6-1 and J is TRBJ1-1, with D perhaps TRBD1 (6 bases). CDR1 and CDR2 from the germline V gene are MNHNS and SASEGT. V gave up 0 bases and J gave up 0 bases, with 14 bases separating them. The CDR3 is 17 residues long. Written as DNA, the CDR3 is TGTGCCAGCAGTGAAGCATCGACAGGCTACATGAACACTGAAGCTTTCTTT. Amino acid sequence: CASSEASTGYMNTEAFF.

The count of this clone is one. The gene calls are TRBV3-1 (or the pseudogene TRBV3-2) and TRBJ2-7; D gene ambiguous. The CDR3 has 13 amino acids. The V end lost 3 bases, the J end lost 5 bases, and 11 bases lay between the germline ends. The germline gives CDR1 LGHDT, CDR2 YNNKEL (reference sequence). In DNA form, the CDR3 reads TGTGCCAGCAGCCAGAGGTTAGCCGACGAGCAGTACTTC. Its protein product is CASSQRLADEQYF.

The chain carries TRBV15 and TRBJ1-2; 8 bases are shared with TRBD1. The CDR3 is made up of 16 amino acids. Germline V gene sequence: CDR1 LNHNV, CDR2 YYDKDF (reference sequence). J was trimmed by 4 bases and V by 5 bases; bases with no gene match: 12. The CDR3 nucleotides read TGTGCCACCAGCGTGACAGGGGCCAATGCTATCTATGGCTACACCTTC. It encodes CATSVTGANAIYGYTF.

The chain combines TRBV19 with TRBJ2-7, with 8 bases aligning to TRBD1. This CDR3 spans 14 amino acids. CDR1 LNHDA and CDR2 SQIVND come from the germline V gene (reference sequence). The V gene end was trimmed by 3 bases and the J gene end by 2 bases; junction bases not matched to a gene: 3. CDR3 in amino acids: CASSMGDRPYEQYF. CDR3 DNA: TGTGCCAGTAGTATGGGGGACAGGCCCTACGAGCAGTACTTC.

This chain joins TRBV27 and TRBJ2-7; TRBD2 might be the D (5 bases). The V end lost 5 bases, the J end lost 4 bases, and 12 bases lay between the germline ends. This CDR3 has 13 amino acids. Germline loops: CDR1 MNHEY, CDR2 SMNVEV (reference sequence). For the CDR3, the DNA is TGTGCCAGCAGTCCCCCCCGGGGATACGAGCAGTACTTC. This codes for CASSPPRGYEQYF.

This clone was detected only once. This chain connects TRBV28 to TRBJ2-6; D is possibly TRBD1 (7 bases). CDR1 is MDHEN, CDR2 SYDVKM, per germline. Deletions cut 1 base from V and 1 base from J, with 17 bases between. This CDR3 has 19 residues. CDR3 sequence reads: CASSLFLQGTVSGANVLTF. The CDR3 region has the DNA TGTGCCAGCAGTTTATTCCTACAGGGGACTGTATCTGGGGCCAACGTCCTGACTTTC.

V gene TRBV12-5 combines with J gene TRBJ1-1; tentative D call: TRBD1 (5 bases). This CDR3 contains 14 residues. V lost 1 base and J lost 1, with 7 bases in between. Germline V CDR1 and CDR2: LGHNT, FRNRAP. CDR3 region: CASGLGQRNTEAFF. The CDR3 DNA follows: TGTGCTAGTGGTTTGGGACAGCGGAACACTGAAGCTTTCTTT.

J is TRBJ2-2 and V is TRBV7-9, with unresolved D. Trimming cost V 5 bases and J 2 bases, with 15 bases left between them. Germline V gene sequence: CDR1 SEHNR, CDR2 FQNEAQ (reference sequence). The CDR3 is 16 amino acids. For the CDR3, the DNA is TGTGCCAGCAGCGAGACCTACAGCTCTAACACCGGGGAGCTGTTTTTT. It codes for CASSETYSSNTGELFF.

The chain has TRBV12-3 or TRBV12-4 and TRBJ1-5; D is undetermined. CDR3 length equals 12 residues. V dropped 6 bases and J dropped 6 bases, with 9 bases sitting between them. The CDR3 bases are TGTGCCAGCAGGTTGGGGAGTCAGCCCCAGCATTTT. The encoded protein is CASRLGSQPQHF.

This chain uses TRBV3-1 (or the pseudogene TRBV3-2) with TRBJ1-4; 9 nucleotides match TRBD1. With V trimmed by 4 bases and J by 5 bases, 8 bases remained unmatched. There are 16 residues in the CDR3. Germline CDR1 and CDR2: LGHDT and YNNKEL (reference sequence). CDR3 sequence reads: CASSLNSGTGNEKLFF. The CDR3 nucleotides are TGTGCCAGCAGCCTTAACTCCGGGACAGGGAATGAAAAACTGTTTTTT.

The chain combines TRBV28 with TRBJ1-1, with a possible D match to TRBD1 (5 bases). The germline V gene encodes CDR1 MDHEN and CDR2 SYDVKM. V was clipped by 10 bases and J by 6 bases, with 12 bases between them. The CDR3 has 11 residues. CDR3: CATGQFAEAFF. The CDR3 DNA sequence: TGTGCCACCGGACAATTCGCTGAAGCTTTCTTT.

The V gene is TRBV27, the J gene TRBJ2-1, with TRBD2 matching over 8 bases. In germline, CDR1 is MNHEY, CDR2 SMNVEV (reference sequence). This CDR3 spans 14 amino acids. Germline trimming cut 8 bases from V and 4 bases from J; bases unmatched to any gene: 7. The CDR3 protein is CASHTSGFYNEQFF. DNA of the CDR3: TGTGCCAGCCATACTAGCGGATTTTACAATGAGCAGTTCTTC.

The chain has TRBV5-4 and TRBJ2-3, with 8 nucleotides matching TRBD2. In germline, CDR1 is SGHNT, CDR2 YYREEE (reference sequence). Trimming cost V 4 bases and J 1 base; bases outside gene matches: 2. The CDR3 extends over 14 amino acids. The CDR3 region has the DNA TGTGCCAGCAGCGCGGGACTAGGCACAGATACGCAGTATTTT. Translating it yields CASSAGLGTDTQYF.